This T cell receptor (beta chain) was recorded in a study of T cells after somatic rescue of genetic block. The CDR3 runs to 11 residues. Germline V gives CDR1 SGHDN, CDR2 FVKESK. V lost 5 bases to trimming and J lost 7 bases, with 8 bases between them. Method: immunoSEQ multiplex PCR; TCRdb's copy keeps in-frame clones and lacks some. The table includes tens of thousands of clones, 85% to 90% detected once. The sample comprised peripheral blood mononuclear cells (PBMCs). V gene TRBV14 combines with J gene TRBJ2-5, with D perhaps TRBD2 (5 bases). The TCR sequence derives from a young woman. DNA for the CDR3: TGTGCCAGCAGCATTCGGGGGACCCAGTACTTC. Translating it yields CASSIRGTQYF.